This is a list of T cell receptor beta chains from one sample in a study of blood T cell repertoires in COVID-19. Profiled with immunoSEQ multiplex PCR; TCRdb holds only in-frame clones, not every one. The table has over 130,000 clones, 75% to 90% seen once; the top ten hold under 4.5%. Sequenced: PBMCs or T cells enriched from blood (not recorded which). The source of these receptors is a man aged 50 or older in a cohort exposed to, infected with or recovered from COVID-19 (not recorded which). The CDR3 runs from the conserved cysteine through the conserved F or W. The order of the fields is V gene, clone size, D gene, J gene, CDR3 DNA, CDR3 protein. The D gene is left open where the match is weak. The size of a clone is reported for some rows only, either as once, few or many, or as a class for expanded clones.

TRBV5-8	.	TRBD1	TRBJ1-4	TGTGCCAGCAGCTTGTGGGACAGGCCAAATGAAAAACTGTTTTTT	CASSLWDRPNEKLFF
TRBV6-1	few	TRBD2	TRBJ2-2	TGTGCCAGCAGTGAACTAGCGGGGGGATTCGGGGAGCTGTTTTTT	CASSELAGGFGELFF
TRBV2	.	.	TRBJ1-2	TGTGCCACAAACCCCGGGGACTATGGCTACACCTTC	CATNPGDYGYTF
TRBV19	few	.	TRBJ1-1	TGTGCCAGTAGTACTTCCCGGACAGACATGAACACTGAAGCTTTCTTT	CASSTSRTDMNTEAFF
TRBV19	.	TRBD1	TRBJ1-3	TGTGCCAGCTCCCGGGACAGGGTAAACCCCGGAAACACCATATATTTT	CASSRDRVNPGNTIYF
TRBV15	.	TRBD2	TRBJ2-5	TGTGCCACCAGCAGAGAGCTAGCGGGAGGAGGAGAGACCCAGTACTTC	CATSRELAGGGETQYF
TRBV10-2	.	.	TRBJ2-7	TGCGCCAGCAGTGTGGACAGATCCTACGAGCAGTACTTC	CASSVDRSYEQYF
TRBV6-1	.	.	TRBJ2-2	TGTGCCAGCAGTGAAGGTCAGGGTTTTATCTCGAACACCGGGGAGCTGTTTTTT	CASSEGQGFISNTGELFF
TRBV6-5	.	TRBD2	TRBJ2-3	TGTGCCTTTGCTAGCGGGGTTACAGATACGCAGTATTTT	CAFASGVTDTQYF
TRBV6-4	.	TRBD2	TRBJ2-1	TGTGCCAGCAGTGTTTGGCTAGCGGCGACCAATGAGCAGTTCTTC	CASSVWLAATNEQFF
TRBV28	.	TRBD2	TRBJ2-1	TGTGCCACCAGTTTTAGCCCCGGGACTAGCGGGAGCAATGAGCAGTTCTTC	CATSFSPGTSGSNEQFF
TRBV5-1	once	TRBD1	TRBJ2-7	TGCGCCAGCAGCCCTGGACAGGGGAGATACGAGCAGTACTTC	CASSPGQGRYEQYF